This T cell receptor beta chain derives from a study of identical twins. The germline gives CDR1 MNHEY, CDR2 SVGAGI. The V gene lost 11 bases and the J gene lost 2 bases, with 13 bases spanning the gap. The CDR3 spans 12 residues. One entry per CDR3 protein results from TCRdb running MiXCR on the 5' RACE reads. The sample holds under 900,000 distinct CDR3 sequences; 15% to 20% are singletons and the top ten take over 10%. These records were also assigned to another study, of T cells expressing NK-cell markers. Turning to that study: All TCR beta repertoires analysed originated from sorted CD3+CD56+NKG2C+, CD3+CD56+NKG2C- and CD3+CD56-NKG2C+ T cells. Seropositivity for HCMV was found in most of the eight sequenced donors, with one seronegative.

Source material: PBMCs. The rearrangement links TRBV6-5 to TRBJ2-7, with D unclear. This clonotype originated in a woman aged 18-29 years in good health. The CDR3 loop reads CAVVGRPYEQYF. The CDR3, as DNA: TGTGCCGTAGTCGGACGTCCCTACGAGCAGTACTTC.